These 14 T cell receptor beta chains originate from one sample sequenced in a study of identical twins. One entry per CDR3 protein, called by TCRdb with MiXCR from the 5' RACE reads. This table has around 680,000 distinct CDR3 sequences, over 8.5% appearing once. These records were also assigned to another study, of yellow fever vaccine responses in identical twins.

Sequences were obtained from PBMCs. The receptors originated from a woman under 30 in good health.

As to this clonotype: Germline and junction disagree at one end, which may indicate a read error. V gene TRBV2 combines with J gene TRBJ1-5; no reliable D call. The CDR3 totals 19 residues. In germline, CDR1 is SNHLY, CDR2 FYNNEI. CDR3 amino acids: CARSSTSLQKYTHNQPQHF. CDR3 bases: TGTGCCCGCAGTTCAACTTCCTTACAGAAATATACCCACAATCAGCCCCAGCATTTT.

This chain joins TRBV14 and TRBJ2-1; D is unclear. CDR1 SGHDN and CDR2 FVKESK come from the germline V gene. Trimming left V 4 bases short and J 6 bases short, with 13 bases between. CDR3 length: 14 residues. CDR3: CASSPTTFLNEQFF. The DNA of the CDR3 is TGTGCCAGCAGCCCTACCACCTTCCTCAATGAGCAGTTCTTC.

In its sample, this clonotype was seen a few times. This sequence may be a read error, since a much larger clone differs from it by one base. V gene TRBV2 combines with J gene TRBJ2-1, with 7 bases matching TRBD2. The germline CDR1 and CDR2 sequences are SNHLY and FYNNEI. With 7 bases clipped from V and 3 bases from J, the junction kept 3 bases outside the gene matches. The CDR3 extends over 13 amino acids. The CDR3 protein is CASTQRGYNEQFF. The CDR3 bases are TGTGCCAGCACCCAGCGGGGCTACAATGAGCAGTTCTTC. Combining the CDR3 with reference TRBV2 and TRBJ2-1 gives the whole variable domain EPEVTQTPSHQVTQMGQEVILRCVPISNHLYFYWYRQILGQKVEFLVSFYNNEISEKSEIFDDQFSVERPDGSNFTLKIRSTKLEDSAMYFCASTQRGYNEQFFGPGTRLTVL.

The V and J genes are TRBV20-1 and TRBJ2-2; 9 nucleotides agree with TRBD1. The ends lost 2 bases at V and 6 bases at J; junction bases unmatched: 4. The V gene's germline CDR1 is DFQATT and CDR2 SNEGSKA (reference sequence). This CDR3 comprises 14 residues. The CDR3 nucleotides read TGCAGTGCTAGAAACAGGGGGCTTTCCGGGGAGCTGTTTTTT. Its protein is CSARNRGLSGELFF.

This clonotype was seen many times. V gene TRBV12-3 or TRBV12-4 combines with J gene TRBJ2-1; 8 bases fit TRBD2. With V trimmed by 10 bases and J by 7 bases, 15 bases remained unmatched. The length of the CDR3 is 15 residues. The CDR3 DNA reads TGTGCCAACGCGGAGCAGCGGGGGCAGATGAATGAGCAGTTCTTC. Translating gives CANAEQRGQMNEQFF.

This clonotype was observed a handful of times. The chain employs TRBV2 and TRBJ2-1; 9 bases line up with TRBD2. The CDR3 runs 14 residues. Germline V lookup: CDR1 SNHLY, CDR2 FYNNEI. V lost 3 bases and J lost 14; bases outside the gene matches: 11. The CDR3 protein is CASSEASGEPNEFF. CDR3 DNA: TGTGCCAGCAGTGAGGCTAGCGGGGAGCCGAACGAGTTCTTC.

V and J are TRBV27 and TRBJ2-3, with 10 positions matching TRBD2. The V segment lost 5 bases and the J segment 8 bases; nucleotides outside the gene matches: 16. Germline V gives CDR1 MNHEY, CDR2 SMNVEV (reference sequence). The CDR3 totals 17 residues. CDR3 amino acids: CASSPKAGTSATGTQYF. The CDR3 coding sequence is TGTGCCAGCAGTCCCAAAGCCGGGACTAGCGCGACGGGTACGCAGTATTTT.

V usage is TRBV29-1 and J usage is TRBJ2-7; unclear D gene. V dropped 3 bases and J dropped 0 bases, with 9 bases sitting between them. CDR1 SQVTM and CDR2 ANQGSEA come from the germline V gene. This CDR3 spans 13 amino acids. CDR3 nucleotide sequence: TGCAGCGTTGAGGACGGCTTCTCCTACGAGCAGTACTTC. It specifies CSVEDGFSYEQYF.

This clonotype was found many times. This sequence joins TRBV24-1 and TRBJ2-3, with unresolved D. V was pared by 3 bases and J by 4 bases, with 10 bases between. This CDR3 has 14 residues. The germline CDR1 and CDR2 sequences are KGHDR and SFDVKD. The CDR3 nucleotides read TGTGCCACCAGTGATGAAGATCACTCAGATACGCAGTATTTT. Protein sequence: CATSDEDHSDTQYF.

The J gene is TRBJ2-7, the V gene TRBV12-3 or TRBV12-4; 8 bases are a match to TRBD1. This CDR3 is 13 amino acids long. V trimming: 6 bases; J trimming: 6 bases; junction bases outside the gene matches: 7. CDR3 coding DNA: TGTGCCAGCAGAATTGGACAGGGACGCGAGCAGTACTTC. This sequence encodes CASRIGQGREQYF.

CDR3 amino acids: CASSLGQGWASEQFF. The CDR3 DNA is TGTGCCAGCAGCTTAGGACAGGGATGGGCAAGTGAGCAGTTCTTC. This sequence joins TRBV7-2 and TRBJ2-1, with 7 nucleotides matching TRBD1. With V trimmed by 1 base and J by 9 bases, 9 bases remained unmatched. The CDR3 has 15 residues. In germline, CDR1 is SGHTA, CDR2 FQGNSA. Full variable domain (outside the CDR3, taken from reference TRBV7-2 and TRBJ2-1): GAGVSQSPSNKVTEKGKDVELRCDPISGHTALYWYRQSLGQGLEFLIYFQGNSAPDKSGLPSDRFSAERTGGSVSTLTIQRTQQEDSAVYLCASSLGQGWASEQFFGPGTRLTVL.

Notes on this clonotype: A read error may produce the germline difference seen at one junction end. This chain's CDR3 is CASSEGTANSNEQYF. The CDR3 coding sequence is TGTGCCAGCAGTGAGGGGACAGCCAACTCCAACGAGCAGTACTTC. The genes are TRBV2 and TRBJ2-7, with 7 bases fitting TRBD1. CDR3 length: 15 residues. The germline V gene has CDR1 SNHLY and CDR2 FYNNEI.

This clonotype showed up just a few times. The rearrangement joins TRBV21-1 to TRBJ1-5; the table's TRBD1 call for D was not verified on the DNA. TRBV21-1 is designated a pseudogene. The CDR3 has 14 residues. CDR3 protein: CASSKVSRPLTQHF. In DNA form, the CDR3 reads TGTGCCAGCAGCAAAGTATCCCGGCCACTGACCCAGCATTTT.

Only a few counts were recorded for this clonotype. This chain links TRBV2 with TRBJ2-2; tentatively, D is TRBD1 (5 bases). Germline assignment: CDR1 SNHLY and CDR2 FYNNEI. The V gene lost 6 bases and the J gene lost 1 base, with 12 bases spanning the gap. The CDR3 consists of 15 residues. In DNA form, the CDR3 reads TGTGCCAGCAGAGGGGCGTCGGTGAACACCGGGGAGCTGTTTTTT. Translating it yields CASRGASVNTGELFF.